This T cell receptor (beta chain) was recovered during a study of T cell responses to AZD1222 COVID-19 vaccine. Points from the study as a whole: Seropositivity was recorded at baseline in only a handful of AZD1222 recipients. Possibly, clonal diversity was underestimated; donors were largely white British and included more females. Sampling captured repertoires only after the peak T cell response.

Germline CDR1 is SGHNT and CDR2 is YYREEE (reference sequence). The CDR3 totals 14 residues. V was clipped by 4 bases and J by 8 bases, with 16 bases between them. This clone turned up a few times. The antigen is unknown. Profiled with immunoSEQ multiplex PCR; TCRdb holds only in-frame clones, not every one. Here the sample spans 90,000 to 130,000 clones, 70% to 90% being singletons. This sequence joins TRBV5-4 and TRBJ2-1; TRBD1 is a possible D gene (6 bases). The specimen was peripheral blood, collected on day 0 of AZD1222 vaccination. This TCR derives from an adult in good health. CDR3 coding DNA: TGTGCCAGCAGCCAACAGGGTGGCGGGCATGAGCAGTTCTTC. Translating it yields CASSQQGGGHEQFF. Based on the CDR3 plus reference TRBV5-4 and TRBJ2-1, the full variable domain is ETGVTQSPTHLIKTRGQQVTLRCSSQSGHNTVSWYQQALGQGPQFIFQYYREEENGRGNFPPRFSGLQFPNYSSELNVNALELDDSALYLCASSQQGGGHEQFFGPGTRLTVL.